These 26 T cell receptor beta chains share one sample of origin, sequenced in a study of control samples from healthy donors and cancer patients. Here immunoSEQ multiplex PCR was the method, and the copy in TCRdb shows in-frame clones only, minus some. The table includes approximately 140,000 clones, more than 85% detected once. The sample taken for sequencing was blood. These receptors were taken from a woman in her twenties or thirties in good health.

V usage is TRBV5-6 and J usage is TRBJ2-3; D might be TRBD2 (6 bases). V lost 5 bases to trimming and J lost 10 bases, with 23 bases between them. Germline values: CDR1 SGHDT, CDR2 YYEEEE. CDR3 length: 15 residues. CDR3 sequence: CASSLRSLRLVSQYF. Written as DNA, the CDR3 is TGTGCCAGCAGTTTGAGGAGTCTCCGACTAGTGTCGCAGTATTTT. Complete variable domain (other parts from reference TRBV5-6 and TRBJ2-3): DAGVTQSPTHLIKTRGQQVTLRCSPKSGHDTVSWYQQALGQGPQFIFQYYEEEERQRGNFPDRFSGHQFPNYSSELNVNALLLGDSALYLCASSLRSLRLVSQYFGPGTRLTVL.

The V and J genes are TRBV5-6 and TRBJ1-2; D call uncertain. The CDR3 contains 16 residues. V lost 4 bases, J lost 1 base, and 17 bases lay in between. CDR1 and CDR2 from the germline V gene are SGHDT and YYEEEE. In DNA, the CDR3 is TGTGCCAGCAGCCCAGGCCTGGGGTTGGGTAACTATGGCTACACCTTC. Protein sequence: CASSPGLGLGNYGYTF.

A word on this clone: One junction end disagrees with the germline gene, perhaps due to a read error. The chain is built from TRBV7-7 and TRBJ2-5, with D perhaps matching TRBD2 (6 bases). The CDR3 contains 14 residues. Germline CDR1 is SSHAT and CDR2 is FNYEAQ (reference sequence). The CDR3 nucleotides read TGTGCTAGCAGCCCGCCGGGAGATCAAGAGACCCAGTACTTC. Translation: CASSPPGDQETQYF.

The V gene is TRBV7-9, the J gene TRBJ1-6, with 9 bases matching TRBD1. This CDR3 comprises 13 residues. Losses at the gene ends were 4 bases for V and 9 bases for J; bases not matched to a gene: 1. Germline V gives CDR1 SEHNR, CDR2 FQNEAQ (reference sequence). This CDR3 reads CASSSDRGSPLHF. In DNA, the CDR3 is TGTGCCAGCAGCTCGGACAGGGGTTCACCCCTCCACTTT.

CDR3 bases: TGTGCCAGCAGCCTCGGACAGGACCCCCCTATGGAGTACTTC. Translating it yields CASSLGQDPPMEYF. The chain has TRBV13 and TRBJ2-7; 7 bases match TRBD1. V shed 5 bases and J 11 bases; nucleotides not matched to a gene: 15. Germline V gene data show CDR1 as PRHDT and CDR2 as FYEKMQ (reference sequence). The CDR3 sequence is 14 residues long.

This rearrangement joins TRBV7-8 to TRBJ2-2; 8 positions match TRBD2. Germline CDR1 SGHVS, CDR2 FQNEAQ. The length of the CDR3 is 16 residues. J was trimmed by 7 bases and V by 4 bases; bases with no gene match: 11. CDR3 in DNA: TGTGCCAGCAGCTACCGGTCGGGACTAGGGTACGGGGAGCTGTTTTTT. Its protein is CASSYRSGLGYGELFF. Based on the CDR3 plus reference TRBV7-8 and TRBJ2-2, the full variable domain is GAGVSQSPRYKVAKRGQDVALRCDPISGHVSLFWYQQALGQGPEFLTYFQNEAQLDKSGLPSDRFFAERPEGSVSTLKIQRTQQEDSAVYLCASSYRSGLGYGELFFGEGSRLTVL.

The chain couples TRBV10-3 to TRBJ1-5, with TRBD1 matching 10 bases. The germline V gene has CDR1 ENHRY and CDR2 SYGVKD. V shed 2 bases, J shed 6 bases, and the junction held 1 base outside the gene matches. This CDR3 region has 14 residues. The CDR3 protein is CAISEGTGVQPQHF. In DNA form, the CDR3 reads TGTGCCATCAGTGAGGGGACAGGGGTTCAGCCCCAGCATTTT.

This chain uses TRBV20-1 with TRBJ2-3; the match to TRBD2 covers 14 bases. V lost 3 bases to trimming and J lost 4 bases; unmatched junction nucleotides: 15. The CDR3 extends over 19 amino acids. Germline CDR1 and CDR2: DFQATT and SNEGSKA (reference sequence). As DNA, the CDR3 is TGCAGTGCTAGTGTGGGACTAGCGGGAGTTTTGTGGGGCGCAGATACGCAGTATTTT. Amino acid sequence: CSASVGLAGVLWGADTQYF.

The rearrangement links TRBV28 to TRBJ2-7; 7 bases map to TRBD2. Trimming at V came to 1 base and at J to 1 base, leaving 7 bases not matched to a gene. The CDR3 spans 16 residues. The germline CDR1 and CDR2 sequences are MDHEN and SYDVKM. For the CDR3, the DNA is TGTGCCAGCAGTTTATCCAGGCTAGCGGTATCCTACGAGCAGTACTTC. Its translation is CASSLSRLAVSYEQYF.

This clone was seen just once. This sequence joins TRBV5-6 and TRBJ2-7; D is ambiguous. V was pared by 1 base and J by 0 bases, with 14 bases between. This CDR3 spans 16 amino acids. Germline assignment: CDR1 SGHDT and CDR2 YYEEEE. The CDR3 reads CASSLFLRSVSYEQYF. CDR3 bases: TGTGCCAGCAGCTTGTTCCTCCGGTCGGTCTCCTACGAGCAGTACTTC.

CDR3 sequence (DNA): TGTGCCAGCAGCTTGGGGGCGGGACAGTGGGAGACCCAGTACTTC. This gives the protein CASSLGAGQWETQYF. The chain carries TRBV5-6 and TRBJ2-5, with TRBD1 as a possible D gene (7 bases). The CDR3 extends over 15 amino acids. Per the germline V gene, CDR1 is SGHDT and CDR2 is YYEEEE. Trimming left V 0 bases short and J 5 bases short, with 14 bases between.

This clone was recorded a few times. The J gene is TRBJ2-1, the V gene TRBV6-5; 9 nucleotides line up with TRBD1. With 0 bases clipped from V and 7 bases from J, the junction kept 4 bases outside the gene matches. The germline gives CDR1 MNHEY, CDR2 SVGAGI. The CDR3 runs 15 residues. The CDR3 is CASSYSTGGTNEQFF. CDR3 DNA: TGTGCCAGCAGTTACTCGACAGGGGGAACTAATGAGCAGTTCTTC.

The chain links TRBV30 to TRBJ1-5; weak D call: TRBD1 (5 bases). The CDR3 has 13 residues. Between the trimmed V and J ends, which lost 1 base and 4 bases, there was a span of 8 bases. From germline, CDR1 is GTSNPN and CDR2 SVGIG (reference sequence). This CDR3 is CAWSGRENQPQHF. CDR3 DNA sequence: TGTGCCTGGAGTGGCAGGGAAAATCAGCCCCAGCATTTT.

V and J are TRBV28 and TRBJ1-1; D is unclear. The CDR3 is 12 amino acids. V was pared by 4 bases and J by 0 bases, with 3 bases between. Germline CDR1 MDHEN, CDR2 SYDVKM. In nucleotides, the CDR3 is TGTGCCAGCAGTTCAATGAACACTGAAGCTTTCTTT. It translates to CASSSMNTEAFF.

The genes are TRBV5-6 and TRBJ2-3; the D gene is possibly TRBD2 (5 bases). CDR3 length: 14 residues. Trimming left V 3 bases short and J 5 bases short, with 13 bases between. Germline V gene sequence: CDR1 SGHDT, CDR2 YYEEEE. CDR3 protein: CASSSAGLLDTQYF. The CDR3 region has the DNA TGTGCCAGCAGCTCCGCCGGACTGTTAGATACGCAGTATTTT.

The chain uses TRBV19 and TRBJ2-1; D is possibly TRBD2 (6 bases). Trimming took off 1 base at V and 9 bases at J, with 13 bases between the two ends. This CDR3 has 14 residues. Germline V gene sequence: CDR1 LNHDA, CDR2 SQIVND (reference sequence). CDR3 DNA: TGTGCCAGTAGTATAGGTGGGGCCGGGGGTGAGCAGTTCTTC. Its translation is CASSIGGAGGEQFF.

The chain carries TRBV18 and TRBJ1-5, with TRBD1 identical over 10 bases. The CDR3 sequence is 17 residues long. Germline V gene lookup returns CDR1 KGHSH and CDR2 LQKENI. V lost 3 bases to trimming and J lost 5 bases; unmatched junction nucleotides: 10. The DNA for the CDR3 is TGTGCCAGCTCACCGTTTCGACAGGGGGCGTCTTATCAGCCCCAGCATTTT. Its protein is CASSPFRQGASYQPQHF.

CDR3 protein: CATSVAGRETQYF. DNA of the CDR3: TGTGCCACCAGTGTGGCGGGGAGGGAGACCCAGTACTTC. The rearrangement joins TRBV24-1 to TRBJ2-5, with D possibly being TRBD2 (6 bases). The CDR3 covers 13 residues. The V end was cut by 5 bases, the J end by 5 bases, with 11 bases between. Germline V gene lookup returns CDR1 KGHDR and CDR2 SFDVKD.

V usage is TRBV27 and J usage is TRBJ2-7, with 14 bases that match TRBD2. This CDR3 is 18 amino acids long. After removal of 6 bases from V and 6 bases from J, the junction contained 16 bases not matched to a gene. CDR1 is MNHEY and CDR2 is SMNVEV in the germline V gene (reference sequence). CDR3 region: CASSTRLAGGPLGSEQYF. For the CDR3, the DNA is TGTGCCAGCAGCACCCGACTAGCGGGAGGGCCGTTGGGTAGCGAGCAGTACTTC.

The CDR3: CASSTGTYSYEQYF. In DNA form, the CDR3 reads TGTGCCAGTTCTACCGGGACCTACTCCTACGAGCAGTACTTC. The chain carries TRBV5-6 and TRBJ2-7, with D perhaps being TRBD1 or TRBD2 (5 bases each). This CDR3 has 14 residues. The V and J ends lost 8 bases and 0 bases respectively, with 15 bases between them. Germline CDR1 SGHDT, CDR2 YYEEEE.

The gene calls are TRBV3-1 (or the pseudogene TRBV3-2) and TRBJ2-1; possibly TRBD2 for D (6 bases). Deletions cut 4 bases from V and 3 bases from J, with 10 bases between. Germline CDR1 and CDR2: LGHDT and YNNKEL (reference sequence). CDR3 length: 14 amino acids. The CDR3 region is CASSLGLLYNEQFF. CDR3 in DNA: TGTGCCAGCAGCCTGGGACTCCTCTACAATGAGCAGTTCTTC.

The chain couples TRBV23-1 to TRBJ1-6; no clear D gene. TRBV23-1 is an ORF for which the function is uncertain. This CDR3 has 14 amino acids. Trimming left V 10 bases short and J 0 bases short, with 10 bases between. CDR3 coding DNA: TGCGCCACCCGCCCGAGCTCCTATAATTCACCCCTCCACTTT. This gives the protein CATRPSSYNSPLHF.

This chain joins TRBV3-1 (or the pseudogene TRBV3-2) and TRBJ1-4; maybe TRBD1 (5 bases). This CDR3 is 16 amino acids long. CDR1 is LGHDT, CDR2 YNNKEL, per germline (reference sequence). V was shortened by 0 bases and J by 1 base, with 9 bases between the two germline ends. CDR3 region: CASSQDRRVTNEKLFF. The CDR3 DNA is TGTGCCAGCAGCCAAGACCGCAGGGTAACTAATGAAAAACTGTTTTTT.

This clone was counted a few times. V is TRBV2 and J is TRBJ1-5; D gene ambiguous. This CDR3 contains 17 residues. The V end was cut by 6 bases, the J end by 1 base, with 19 bases between. CDR1 SNHLY and CDR2 FYNNEI come from the germline V gene. The DNA for the CDR3 is TGTGCCAGCAGCCCCGGTTTTAAGTCAGAAAGCAATCAGCCCCAGCATTTT. The encoded protein is CASSPGFKSESNQPQHF.

The chain combines TRBV27 with TRBJ1-2; the D gene is possibly TRBD1 (5 bases). V dropped 0 bases and J dropped 7 bases, with 12 bases sitting between them. Germline V CDR1 and CDR2: MNHEY, SMNVEV (reference sequence). The CDR3 spans 14 residues. CDR3 sequence (DNA): TGTGCCAGCAGTTTATCGATCGGGGCCAGTGGCTACACCTTC. It encodes CASSLSIGASGYTF.

The chain is built from TRBV3-1 (or the pseudogene TRBV3-2) and TRBJ2-2; D not resolved. V was trimmed by 2 bases and J by 5 bases, leaving 6 bases between them. Germline lookup yields CDR1 LGHDT and CDR2 YNNKEL (reference sequence). This CDR3 has 13 amino acids. The CDR3 here is CASSQSLTGELFF. The CDR3 coding sequence is TGTGCCAGCAGCCAATCTCTTACCGGGGAGCTGTTTTTT.